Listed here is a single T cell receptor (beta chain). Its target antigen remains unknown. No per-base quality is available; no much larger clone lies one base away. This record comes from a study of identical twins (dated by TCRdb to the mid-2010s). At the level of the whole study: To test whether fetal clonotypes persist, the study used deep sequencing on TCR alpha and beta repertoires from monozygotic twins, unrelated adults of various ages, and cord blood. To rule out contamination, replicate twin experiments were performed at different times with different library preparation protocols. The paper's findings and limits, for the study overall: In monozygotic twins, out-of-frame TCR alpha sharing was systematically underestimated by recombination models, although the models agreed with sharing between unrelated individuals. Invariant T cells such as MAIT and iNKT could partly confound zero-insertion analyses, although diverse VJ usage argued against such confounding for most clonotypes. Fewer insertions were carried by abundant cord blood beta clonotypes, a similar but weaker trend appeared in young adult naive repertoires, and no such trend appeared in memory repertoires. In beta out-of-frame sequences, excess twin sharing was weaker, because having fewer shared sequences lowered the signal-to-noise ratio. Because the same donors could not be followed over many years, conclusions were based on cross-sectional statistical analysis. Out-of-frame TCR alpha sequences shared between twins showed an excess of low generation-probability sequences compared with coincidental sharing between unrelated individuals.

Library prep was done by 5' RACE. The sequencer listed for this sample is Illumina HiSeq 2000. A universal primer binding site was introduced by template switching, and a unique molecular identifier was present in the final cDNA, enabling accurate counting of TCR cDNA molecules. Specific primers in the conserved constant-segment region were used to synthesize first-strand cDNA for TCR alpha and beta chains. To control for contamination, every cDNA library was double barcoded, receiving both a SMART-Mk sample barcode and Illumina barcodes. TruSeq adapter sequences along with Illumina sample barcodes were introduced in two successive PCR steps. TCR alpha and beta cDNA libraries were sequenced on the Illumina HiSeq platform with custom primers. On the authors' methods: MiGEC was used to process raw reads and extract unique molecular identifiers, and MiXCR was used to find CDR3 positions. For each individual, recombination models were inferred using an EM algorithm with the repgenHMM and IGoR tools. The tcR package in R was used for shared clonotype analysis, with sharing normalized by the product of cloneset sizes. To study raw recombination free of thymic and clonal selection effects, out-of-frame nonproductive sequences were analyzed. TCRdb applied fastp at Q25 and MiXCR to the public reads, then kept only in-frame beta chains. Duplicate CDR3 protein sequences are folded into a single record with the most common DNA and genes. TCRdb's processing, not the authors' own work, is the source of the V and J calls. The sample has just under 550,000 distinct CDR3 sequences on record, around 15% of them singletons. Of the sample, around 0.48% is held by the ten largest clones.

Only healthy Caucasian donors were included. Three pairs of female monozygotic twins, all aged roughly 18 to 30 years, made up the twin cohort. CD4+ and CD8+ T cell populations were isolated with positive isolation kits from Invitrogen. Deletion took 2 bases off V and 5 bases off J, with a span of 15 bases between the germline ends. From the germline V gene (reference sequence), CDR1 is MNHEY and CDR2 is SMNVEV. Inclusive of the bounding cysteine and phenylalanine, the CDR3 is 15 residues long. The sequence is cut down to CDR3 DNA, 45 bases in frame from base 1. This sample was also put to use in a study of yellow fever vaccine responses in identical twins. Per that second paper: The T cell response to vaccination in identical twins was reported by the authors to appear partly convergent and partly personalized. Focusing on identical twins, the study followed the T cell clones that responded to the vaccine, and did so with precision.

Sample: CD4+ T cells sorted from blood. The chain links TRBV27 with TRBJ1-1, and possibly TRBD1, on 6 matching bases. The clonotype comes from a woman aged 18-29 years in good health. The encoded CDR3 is CASSLSPGAGTEAFF. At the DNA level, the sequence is TGTGCCAGCAGTTTAAGTCCAGGGGCAGGTACTGAAGCTTTCTTT.